The 14 T cell receptor beta chains reported below all come from one sample, sequenced in a study of vaccination effects on CD4 cells after COVID-19. Antigen-specific CD4+ T cell clonotypes were called by their expansion after viral peptide-pool culture in ViraFEST. Following an approximately eleven-day culture, CD4+ T cells were purified. These receptors are not linked to any known antigen. Here immunoSEQ multiplex PCR was the method, and the copy in TCRdb shows in-frame clones only, minus some. The sample contains tens of thousands of clones, 70% to 75% of which appear only once. The material was CD4+ T cells from PBMCs cultured with HCoV-229E spike peptides, obtained before COVID-19 vaccination. The origin of the receptors is a human donor who received a COVID-19 vaccine.

The rearrangement links TRBV21-1 to TRBJ1-5; TRBD1 reflects the table's D call only, with no check against the DNA. TRBV21-1 is designated a pseudogene. The CDR3 has 18 amino acids. The CDR3 sequence: CASSPSPGQKISNQPQHF. The CDR3 nucleotides read TGTGCCAGCAGCCCTTCTCCGGGACAGAAAATTAGCAATCAGCCCCAGCATTTT.

The genes are TRBV5-1 and TRBJ1-3, with D unclear. The CDR3 length is 16 residues. Deletions cut 1 base from V and 0 bases from J, with 11 bases between. From germline, CDR1 is SGHRS and CDR2 YFSETQ. The CDR3 spells CASSLWSLSSGNTIYF. The CDR3 DNA sequence: TGCGCCAGCAGCTTGTGGAGCCTCAGCTCTGGAAACACCATATATTTT.

The V gene is TRBV19, the J gene TRBJ2-1; D ambiguous. Deletions cut 5 bases from V and 7 bases from J, with 12 bases between. The CDR3 extends over 13 amino acids. CDR1 and CDR2 (germline): LNHDA, SQIVND (reference sequence). The CDR3 region has the DNA TGTGCCAGTAGTGAACCGGGCCCTAATGAGCAGTTCTTC. Its translation: CASSEPGPNEQFF.

V gene TRBV14 combines with J gene TRBJ2-3; 7 bases match TRBD1. Per the germline V gene, CDR1 is SGHDN and CDR2 is FVKESK. There are 12 residues in the CDR3. Trimming removed 6 bases from V and 9 bases from J; junction bases left unmatched: 6. The CDR3 DNA sequence: TGTGCCAGCAGACAGACAGGGAACACGCAGTATTTT. As protein: CASRQTGNTQYF.

V is TRBV7-2 and J is TRBJ2-2; 7 bases align to TRBD1. Per the germline V gene, CDR1 is SGHTA and CDR2 is FQGNSA. V dropped 3 bases and J dropped 5; count of bases not matched to a gene: 3. The CDR3 runs 14 residues. The CDR3 loop is CASSFDRATGELFF. Here the CDR3 DNA reads TGTGCCAGCAGCTTCGACAGGGCTACCGGGGAGCTGTTTTTT.

This clone appeared a single time. The chain employs TRBV2 and TRBJ1-5; D is possibly TRBD1 (6 bases). CDR1 SNHLY and CDR2 FYNNEI come from the germline V gene. This CDR3 comprises 12 residues. V gave up 4 bases and J gave up 8 bases, with 9 bases separating them. CDR3 loop: CASSGQEEPQHF. CDR3 DNA sequence: TGTGCCAGCAGTGGACAGGAGGAGCCCCAGCATTTT.

V gene TRBV30 combines with J gene TRBJ1-2, with TRBD1 matching 11 bases. The CDR3 runs 17 residues. The germline V gene has CDR1 GTSNPN and CDR2 SVGIG (reference sequence). The V and J ends lost 4 bases and 2 bases, in that order; junction bases with no gene match: 12. CDR3 nucleotides: TGTGCCTGGATTCGAGATCCCGGGACAGGGGGGAACTATGGCTACACCTTC. Its translation: CAWIRDPGTGGNYGYTF.

This chain uses TRBV27 with TRBJ1-6; 10 positions agree with TRBD1. Germline V gives CDR1 MNHEY, CDR2 SMNVEV (reference sequence). J gave up 6 bases and V 4 bases, and 6 bases lay outside the gene matches. The CDR3 loop spans 16 amino acids. CDR3 protein: CASSSHGTGANSPLHF. CDR3 sequence (DNA): TGTGCCAGCAGTTCACACGGGACAGGGGCTAATTCACCCCTCCACTTT.

V and J are TRBV30 and TRBJ1-3; D remains ambiguous. The V end was cut by 2 bases, the J end by 0 bases, with 5 bases between. This CDR3 region has 13 residues. Germline CDR1 is GTSNPN and CDR2 is SVGIG (reference sequence). The CDR3: CAWSISSGNTIYF. The CDR3 DNA reads as TGTGCCTGGAGTATTAGCTCTGGAAACACCATATATTTT.

The table lists this clone with a count of one. This chain joins TRBV3-1 (or the pseudogene TRBV3-2) and TRBJ2-1, with a possible D match to TRBD2 (7 bases). From germline, CDR1 is LGHDT and CDR2 YNNKEL (reference sequence). V gave up 4 bases and J gave up 6 bases, with 13 bases separating them. The CDR3 has 14 residues. Here the CDR3 reads CASSLGGPGNEQFF. The CDR3 DNA is TGTGCCAGCAGCCTCGGGGGGCCGGGCAATGAGCAGTTCTTC.

CDR3 DNA: TGTGCCAGCCGCCAGACCGCCGGGTATGGCTACACCTTC. Amino acid sequence: CASRQTAGYGYTF. This chain uses TRBV2 with TRBJ1-2; D remains ambiguous. Between the trimmed V and J ends, which lost 8 bases and 5 bases, there was a span of 15 bases. This CDR3 is built from 13 residues. CDR1 is SNHLY and CDR2 is FYNNEI in the germline V gene.

The V and J genes are TRBV5-1 and TRBJ2-3, with D unclear. The CDR3 spans 13 residues. V was pared by 4 bases and J by 0 bases, with 6 bases between. Germline values: CDR1 SGHRS, CDR2 YFSETQ. CDR3 coding DNA: TGCGCCAGCAGCCCGGGTAGCACAGATACGCAGTATTTT. Protein product: CASSPGSTDTQYF.

The V and J genes are TRBV5-6 and TRBJ2-6; 10 nucleotides agree with TRBD1. Germline CDR1 and CDR2: SGHDT and YYEEEE. The CDR3 is 18 residues long. V shed 0 bases and J 3 bases; nucleotides not matched to a gene: 6. The CDR3 DNA is TGTGCCAGCAGCTTGGTGACAGGGGGCTCATATGGGGCCAACGTCCTGACTTTC. Protein sequence: CASSLVTGGSYGANVLTF.

The chain uses TRBV20-1 and TRBJ1-4, with D uncertain. V was cut by 3 bases and J by 3 bases, with 8 bases left in between. The length of the CDR3 is 13 residues. The V gene's germline CDR1 is DFQATT and CDR2 SNEGSKA (reference sequence). Here the CDR3 reads CSASWAPNEKLFF. In nucleotides, the CDR3 is TGCAGTGCTAGTTGGGCGCCTAATGAAAAACTGTTTTTT.